Following are 8 T cell receptor beta chains from one sample sequenced in a study of blood T cell repertoires in COVID-19. TCRdb keeps only in-frame clones here, not all; method: immunoSEQ multiplex PCR. The sample includes around 140,000 clones, less than 90% of them seen just once. The sample comprised peripheral blood. The receptors were sampled from a man under 40 with COVID-19, enrolled during active disease.

The gene calls are TRBV7-2 and TRBJ2-7; 9 positions match TRBD2. Germline lookup yields CDR1 SGHTA and CDR2 FQGNSA. This CDR3 contains 14 residues. Trimming cost V 3 bases and J 7 bases; bases outside gene matches: 7. The DNA for the CDR3 is TGTGCCAGCAGCTTCTTAGCGGGAGAGGGAGAGCAGTACTTC. It translates to CASSFLAGEGEQYF.

The gene calls are TRBV28 and TRBJ1-5; D is perhaps TRBD1 (5 bases). The CDR3 has 15 residues. V lost 3 bases to trimming and J lost 6 bases, with 15 bases between them. Per germline, CDR1 MDHEN and CDR2 SYDVKM. The CDR3 region is CASSFVLRVSQPQHF. In nucleotides, the CDR3 is TGTGCCAGCAGTTTCGTACTCAGGGTTAGTCAGCCCCAGCATTTT.

This clone has a single count. The chain carries TRBV30 and TRBJ2-7, with 11 nucleotides matching TRBD2. The V gene's germline CDR1 is GTSNPN and CDR2 SVGIG (reference sequence). CDR3 size: 16 residues. The ends lost 0 bases at V and 2 bases at J; junction bases unmatched: 6. The CDR3 sequence is CAWSVRLAGGAYEQYF. The CDR3 DNA reads TGTGCCTGGAGTGTACGGCTAGCGGGAGGTGCCTACGAGCAGTACTTC.

This sequence joins TRBV28 and TRBJ2-7; the match to TRBD1 covers 11 bases. Per the germline V gene, CDR1 is MDHEN and CDR2 is SYDVKM. The ends lost 5 bases at V and 5 bases at J; junction bases unmatched: 5. The CDR3 spans 14 residues. CDR3 sequence: CASSRPGQGDEQYF. CDR3 bases: TGTGCCAGCAGTCGCCCGGGACAGGGGGACGAGCAGTACTTC.

The V and J genes are TRBV30 and TRBJ1-2, with D tentatively TRBD1 (6 bases). The CDR3 length is 13 residues. V lost 1 base, J lost 3 bases, and 9 bases lay in between. Germline CDR1 is GTSNPN and CDR2 is SVGIG (reference sequence). The DNA of the CDR3 is TGTGCCTGGAGTGGCCCAGGGGACTATGGCTACACCTTC. This codes for CAWSGPGDYGYTF.

The chain has TRBV5-5 and TRBJ2-1, with D perhaps matching TRBD1 (6 bases). Germline V CDR1 and CDR2: SGHKS, YYEKEE (reference sequence). The CDR3 covers 15 residues. The germline V and J ends were trimmed by 2 bases and 0 bases, with 9 bases remaining between them. The CDR3: CASSFRGNSYNEQFF. DNA for the CDR3: TGTGCCAGCAGCTTTAGGGGGAACTCCTACAATGAGCAGTTCTTC.

The chain has TRBV6-6 and TRBJ1-3; possibly TRBD1 for D (6 bases). CDR3 size: 16 residues. CDR1 and CDR2 (germline): MNHNY, SVGAGI (reference sequence). Trimming left V 0 bases short and J 2 bases short, with 11 bases between. CDR3 sequence: CASSYSRSGAGNTIYF. The DNA of the CDR3 is TGTGCCAGCAGTTACTCGAGGTCAGGGGCTGGAAACACCATATATTTT.

J is TRBJ1-1 and V is TRBV4-1; D is unclear. This CDR3 has 12 amino acids. The germline gives CDR1 MGHRA, CDR2 YSYEKL. Trimming removed 0 bases at V and 11 bases at J, with 10 bases between. CDR3 nucleotides: TGCGCCAGCAGCCAAGAGGGAGGGAGGGCTTTCTTT. Protein sequence: CASSQEGGRAFF.